This is a list of T cell receptor beta chains from one sample in a study of T cell responses to AZD1222 COVID-19 vaccine. Profiling relied on immunoSEQ multiplex PCR, and the TCRdb table lists in-frame clones only, not all of them. Here the sample spans approximately 85,000 clones, 86% being singletons. The source material was peripheral blood, sampled on day 0 of AZD1222 vaccination. Source of these receptors: an adult in good health. The conserved cysteine and the conserved F or W are not part of the CDR3 here.

TRBV5-5	12	TRBJ1-1	ASSLVTMNTEAF
TRBV7-9	13	TRBJ2-2	ASSFLSDLTGELF
TRBV7-3	14	TRBJ1-1	ASSLRAGTTNTEAF
TRBV5-4	13	TRBJ1-2	ASSPGGQGVYGYT
TRBV6-1	19	TRBJ1-5	ASSEVWGYRGASLGNQPQH
TRBV21-1	11	TRBJ2-1	ASSRGDSFEQF
TRBV2	12	TRBJ1-5	ASSSTGGNQPQH
TRBV7-6	13	TRBJ2-5	ASSLDAGPQETQY
TRBV5-1	13	TRBJ1-2	ASSVGTETNYGYT
TRBV4-2	14	TRBJ2-1	ASSQEWTGSYNEQF
TRBV9	20	TRBJ2-3	ASSAGLAGGPNPASSTDTQY
TRBV5-6	10	TRBJ1-2	ASTNEVYGYT
TRBV12-3/TRBV12-4	10	TRBJ1-1	ASNKDRGEAF
TRBV7-2	14	TRBJ2-5	ASSLAVTALWETQY
TRBV7-2	13	TRBJ2-1	ASSLEDSFYNEQF
TRBV18	11	TRBJ1-5	ASSGDSNQPQH
TRBV7-9	14	TRBJ2-2	ASPLGSGGPTGELF
TRBV9	12	TRBJ2-3	ASSVGTGIDTQY
TRBV5-1	11	TRBJ1-2	ASMPGGNYGYT
TRBV7-2	12	TRBJ2-7	ASSSPGKAYEQY
TRBV5-4	11	TRBJ1-1	ASSLDRGTEAF
TRBV6-5	9	TRBJ1-5	ATGKNQPQH
TRBV29-1	10	TRBJ1-1	SAKAGEAEAF
TRBV5-1	12	TRBJ1-2	ASSRETLDYGYT
TRBV6-1	13	TRBJ1-5	ASSEANRGNQPQH
TRBV6-8	10	TRBJ2-2	ASREPSRELF
TRBV4-1	12	TRBJ1-3	ASSQDWGVNTIY
TRBV4-1	13	TRBJ2-3	ASSHLPGAGDTQY
TRBV9	13	TRBJ1-3	ASSVGGQGRDTIY
TRBV11-3	13	TRBJ1-1	ASSLEQGGNTEAF
TRBV19	13	TRBJ1-5	ASSTHDRPNQPQH
TRBV7-2	13	TRBJ1-2	ASSSVTWDGYGYT
TRBV27	13	TRBJ2-3	ASRTSGSITDTQY
TRBV5-6	11	TRBJ1-2	ASRYTGGDGYT
TRBV18	10	TRBJ1-1	ASSSGDAEAF
TRBV30	9	TRBJ2-2	AWSVAGELF
TRBV3-1/TRBV3-2	13	TRBJ2-1	ASSLEWGPYNEQF
TRBV10-2	11	TRBJ2-7	ASSSGQQYEQY
TRBV1	15	TRBJ2-1	TSSQVEQGNRYNEQF
TRBV6-1	10	TRBJ1-2	ASSEAKFGYT
TRBV6-6	16	TRBJ1-5	ASSQYRTGSGSNQPQH